This TCR beta chain was recorded in a study of blood T cell repertoires in COVID-19. J lost 7 bases, V lost 0 bases, and 7 bases had no gene match. CDR1 SGDLS and CDR2 YYNGEE come from the germline V gene. This CDR3 comprises 18 residues. As processed by the authors: Estimation of nucleated cell counts was performed using reference gene primer amplification. Generated by immunoSEQ multiplex PCR, the TCRdb table keeps only in-frame clones and is missing some. The V and J calls and clone size are taken from that table; D and trimming were inferred from the DNA. The repertoire holds about 190,000 clones, with roughly nine tenths as singletons.

This chain joins TRBV9 and TRBJ2-1, with 16 bases matching TRBD2. The source of this sequence is a man younger than 40 with acute or convalescent COVID-19. Sequencing was done on a sample of peripheral blood. CDR3 sequence (DNA): TGTGCCAGCAGCGTAGCCCCGGGACTAGCGGGGGGGCCAAATGAGCAGTTCTTC. Translation: CASSVAPGLAGGPNEQFF.